This T cell receptor beta chain was documented in a study of blood T cell repertoires in COVID-19. Whole-study context: Researchers got acute and convalescent COVID-19 samples from the United States, Italy and Spain.

Original handling: Researchers report that nucleated cell counts were estimated from reference gene primer amplification. TCRdb's copy holds only in-frame clones and misses some; the assay was immunoSEQ multiplex PCR. The DNA was the basis for D and trimming; V, J and clone size are from that table. The repertoire consists of approximately 20,000 clones, with around 87% occurring once and the leading ten covering around a sixth. This TCR was recovered from a man between 65 and 85 years old with acute or convalescent COVID-19. Sequencing used peripheral blood.

CDR3 in DNA: TGTGCCAGCAGCCAGACAGGGACCGGGGCCAACGTCCTGACTTTC. Protein sequence: CASSQTGTGANVLTF. J is TRBJ2-6 and V is TRBV4-2; 7 nucleotides line up with TRBD1. The V gene's germline CDR1 is LGHNA and CDR2 YNFKEQ. The CDR3 totals 15 residues. After removal of 3 bases from V and 4 bases from J, the junction contained 3 bases not matched to a gene.